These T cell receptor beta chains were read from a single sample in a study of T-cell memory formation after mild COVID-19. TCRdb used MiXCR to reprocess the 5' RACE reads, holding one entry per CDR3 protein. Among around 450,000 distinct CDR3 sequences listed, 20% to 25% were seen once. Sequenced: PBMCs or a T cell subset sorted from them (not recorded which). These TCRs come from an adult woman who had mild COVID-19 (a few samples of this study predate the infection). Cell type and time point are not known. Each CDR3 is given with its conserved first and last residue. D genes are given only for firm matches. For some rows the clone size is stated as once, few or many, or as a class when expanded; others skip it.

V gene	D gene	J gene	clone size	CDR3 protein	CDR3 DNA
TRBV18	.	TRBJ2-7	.	CASAPGPGREQYF	TGTGCCAGCGCCCCGGGACCCGGAAGGGAGCAGTACTTC
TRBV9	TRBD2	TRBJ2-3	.	CASSVVPASGTSSTDTQYF	TGTGCCAGCAGCGTAGTGCCGGCTAGCGGAACCTCTAGCACAGATACGCAGTATTTT
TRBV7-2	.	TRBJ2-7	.	CASSSPRGGYEQYF	TGTGCCAGCAGCTCCCCAAGGGGTGGGTACGAGCAGTACTTC
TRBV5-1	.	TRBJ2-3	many	CASSFPSTDTQYF	TGTGCCAGCAGCTTCCCGAGCACAGATACGCAGTATTTT
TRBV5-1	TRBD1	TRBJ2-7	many	CASSPWTGGDYEQYF	TGCGCCAGCAGCCCATGGACAGGGGGCGACTACGAGCAGTACTTC
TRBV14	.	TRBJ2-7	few	CASSQARELLGFYEQYF	TGTGCCAGCAGCCAAGCCCGGGAACTTTTGGGATTCTACGAGCAGTACTTC
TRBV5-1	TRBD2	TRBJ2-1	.	CASSPYGGAGNEQFF	TGCGCCAGCAGTCCTTACGGGGGGGCCGGCAATGAGCAGTTCTTC
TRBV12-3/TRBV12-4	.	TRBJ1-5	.	CASSNDKARNQPQHF	TGTGCCAGCAGCAACGACAAGGCCCGCAATCAGCCCCAGCATTTT
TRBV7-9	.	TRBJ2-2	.	CASSVDRRAGELFF	TGTGCCAGCAGCGTCGACAGAAGGGCCGGGGAGCTGTTTTTT
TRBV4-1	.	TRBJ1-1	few	CASSQDDGGTEAFF	TGCGCCAGCAGCCAAGATGACGGAGGCACTGAAGCTTTCTTT
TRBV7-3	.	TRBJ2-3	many	CASSPGPQRTDTQYF	TGTGCCAGCAGCCCCGGCCCCCAGAGGACAGATACGCAGTATTTT
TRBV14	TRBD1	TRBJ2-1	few	CASSQDWDRAVDEQFF	TGTGCCAGCAGCCAAGACTGGGACAGGGCCGTCGATGAGCAGTTCTTC
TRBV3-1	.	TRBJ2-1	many	CASSQGGKRLFF	TGTGCCAGCAGCCAAGGGGGAAAACGCCTGTTCTTC
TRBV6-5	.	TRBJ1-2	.	CASSLRWGYGYTF	TGTGCCAGCAGCCTGCGATGGGGCTATGGCTACACCTTC
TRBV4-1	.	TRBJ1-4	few	CASSQRGLREKLFF	TGCGCCAGCAGCCAGAGGGGTCTTAGGGAAAAACTGTTTTTT
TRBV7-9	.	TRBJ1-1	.	CASRGKLSRSGDAEAFF	TGTGCCAGCAGGGGGAAACTATCTCGGTCAGGGGATGCTGAAGCTTTCTTT
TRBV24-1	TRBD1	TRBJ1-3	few	CATSDPTGSGNTIYF	TGTGCCACCAGTGATCCGACAGGGTCCGGAAACACCATATATTTT
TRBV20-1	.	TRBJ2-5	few	CSASPYGSKETQYF	TGCAGTGCTAGCCCGTACGGGAGTAAAGAGACCCAGTACTTC
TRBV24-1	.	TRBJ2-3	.	CATSDHREWGTDTQYF	TGTGCCACCAGTGATCACAGGGAGTGGGGCACAGATACGCAGTATTTT
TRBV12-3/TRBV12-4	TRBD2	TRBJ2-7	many	CASSSSGLTYEQYF	TGTGCCAGCAGTTCTAGCGGGCTTACCTACGAGCAGTACTTC
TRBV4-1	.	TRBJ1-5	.	CASSQGSQGNQPQHF	TGCGCCAGCAGCCAAGGGTCCCAGGGCAACCAGCCCCAGCATTTT
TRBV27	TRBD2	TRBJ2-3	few	CASSTLVAGGQSDTQYF	TGTGCCAGCAGCACTTTGGTAGCGGGGGGGCAGTCAGATACGCAGTATTTT
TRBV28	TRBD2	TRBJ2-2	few	CASSRSGSGIGELFF	TGTGCCAGCAGTCGTAGCGGGAGCGGTATCGGGGAGCTGTTTTTT
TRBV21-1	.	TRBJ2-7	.	CASTAGTSGIYEQYF	TGTGCCAGCACCGCCGGGACTAGCGGGATCTACGAGCAGTACTTC
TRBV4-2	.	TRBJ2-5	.	CASSQDPGTPMETQYF	TGTGCCAGCAGCCAAGACCCCGGGACACCTATGGAGACCCAGTACTTC
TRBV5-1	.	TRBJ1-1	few	CASSWAGQNTEAFF	TGCGCCAGCAGCTGGGCGGGACAAAACACTGAAGCTTTCTTT
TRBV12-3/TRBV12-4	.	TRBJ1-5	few	CASSLSDAGSNQPQHF	TGTGCCAGCAGTTTATCTGATGCTGGTAGCAATCAGCCCCAGCATTTT
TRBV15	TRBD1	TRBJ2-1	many	CATSRGGQGQFF	TGTGCCACCAGCAGAGGTGGACAGGGGCAGTTCTTC
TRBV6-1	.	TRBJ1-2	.	CASTRQKMGVYTF	TGTGCCAGCACGAGGCAGAAGATGGGTGTCTACACCTTC
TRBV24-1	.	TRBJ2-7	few	CATSGGSAKEQYF	TGTGCCACCAGTGGGGGGAGTGCAAAAGAGCAGTACTTC
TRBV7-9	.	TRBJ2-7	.	CASSLSRGAYEQYF	TGTGCCAGCAGCTTAAGCAGGGGAGCCTACGAGCAGTACTTC
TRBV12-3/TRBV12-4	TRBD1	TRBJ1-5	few	CASSLGQAQPQHF	TGTGCCAGCAGCCTCGGACAGGCTCAGCCCCAGCATTTT
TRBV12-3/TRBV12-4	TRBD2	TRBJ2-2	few	CASRRLAGHTGELFF	TGTGCCAGCAGGAGACTAGCGGGCCACACCGGGGAGCTGTTTTTT
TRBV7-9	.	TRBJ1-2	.	CASSFDRRYGYTF	TGTGCCAGCAGCTTTGACAGGCGCTATGGCTACACCTTC
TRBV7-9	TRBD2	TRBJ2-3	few	CASSISGSGADTQYF	TGTGCCAGCAGCATTAGCGGGAGTGGCGCAGATACGCAGTATTTT
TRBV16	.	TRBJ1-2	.	CASSQLLGIYGYTF	TGTGCCAGCAGCCAATTACTGGGGATCTATGGCTACACCTTC
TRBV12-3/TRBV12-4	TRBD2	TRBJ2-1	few	CASSPRLAGGPFYNEQFF	TGTGCCAGCAGTCCTAGACTAGCGGGAGGGCCTTTCTACAATGAGCAGTTCTTC
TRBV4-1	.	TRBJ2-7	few	CASSQESRRGYEQYF	TGCGCCAGCAGCCAAGAATCGAGACGGGGCTACGAGCAGTACTTC
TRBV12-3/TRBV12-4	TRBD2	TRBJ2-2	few	CASSPTSGKLRVAGELFF	TGTGCCAGCAGTCCGACTAGCGGGAAGCTGAGGGTGGCCGGGGAGCTGTTTTTT
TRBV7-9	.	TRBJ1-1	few	CASSRVGRHLNTEAFF	TGTGCCAGCAGTAGAGTCGGACGGCACCTGAACACTGAAGCTTTCTTT
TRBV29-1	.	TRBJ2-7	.	CSVELGGRYEQYF	TGCAGCGTTGAACTGGGCGGACGCTACGAGCAGTACTTC
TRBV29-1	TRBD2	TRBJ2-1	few	CSVDLSGLVEQFF	TGCAGCGTTGATTTGTCGGGACTAGTCGAGCAGTTCTTC
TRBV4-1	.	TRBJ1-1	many	CASSLRAGDNTEAFF	TGCGCCAGCAGCCTCCGGGCAGGGGACAACACTGAAGCTTTCTTT
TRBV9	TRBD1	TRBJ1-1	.	CASSQTGVLAPNTEAFF	TGTGCCAGCAGCCAGACAGGGGTCTTAGCCCCGAACACTGAAGCTTTCTTT
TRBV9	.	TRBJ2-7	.	CASSVVPQREQYF	TGTGCCAGCAGCGTAGTTCCTCAGCGCGAGCAGTACTTC